This note documents a single T cell receptor (beta chain) sequence. The sample originates from a study of blood T cell repertoires in COVID-19. Study information: Sites in the United States, Italy and Spain provided acute and convalescent COVID-19 samples. The analysed material was cDNA or gDNA that came from T cells, B-cell-depleted T cells, or PBMCs.

Per the study methods: By means of reference gene primer amplification, nucleated cell counts were estimated. Only in-frame clones appear in the TCRdb table, and some are missing; sequencing was by immunoSEQ multiplex PCR. V, J and clone size were drawn from that table, and D and trimming were deduced from the DNA. This table has about 210,000 clones, approximately 78% appearing once. CDR3 size: 18 residues. CDR1 KGHSH and CDR2 LQKENI come from the germline V gene. V gave up 6 bases and J gave up 6 bases; unmatched junction bases: 18. J is TRBJ2-1 and V is TRBV18; 9 nucleotides match TRBD1. The sequenced sample consisted of peripheral blood. This receptor was obtained from a woman aged 35 to 49 with acute or convalescent COVID-19. CDR3 nucleotide sequence: TGTGCCAGCTCCCGGGAAGCTCCGGGACAGGGTACGCTCAATGAGCAGTTCTTC. Its translation: CASSREAPGQGTLNEQFF.